Each of the 2 T cell receptor beta chains below was sequenced from the same sample in a study of blood T cell repertoires in COVID-19. The data were produced by immunoSEQ multiplex PCR, yet TCRdb's version contains in-frame clones alone and is incomplete. The data hold more than 110,000 clones, with more than 75% observed a single time. Sample: peripheral blood. The receptors come from an elderly woman with acute or convalescent COVID-19.

The chain recombines TRBV3-1 (or the pseudogene TRBV3-2) with TRBJ2-7, with 7 bases aligning to TRBD1. There are 15 residues in the CDR3. Germline CDR1 LGHDT, CDR2 YNNKEL (reference sequence). The junction had 5 bases not matched to a gene; V was cut back by 1 base and J by 2 bases. The CDR3 sequence: CASSQVPGQTYEQYF. The DNA of the CDR3 is TGTGCCAGCAGCCAAGTGCCGGGACAGACCTACGAGCAGTACTTC.

CDR3 bases: TGTGCCAGCAGCGGGAGGGTGGTGGGCAATCAGCCCCAGCATTTT. Its protein is CASSGRVVGNQPQHF. The genes are TRBV5-8 and TRBJ1-5, with no clear D. V was pared by 4 bases and J by 2 bases, with 13 bases between. The CDR3 loop spans 15 amino acids. Per the germline V gene, CDR1 is SGHTS and CDR2 is YDEGEE.